One and the same sample provided the 13 T cell receptor beta chains below, sequenced in a study of cytomegalovirus exposure and HLA in healthy donors. This PCR relied on a set of 60 Vbeta primers and 13 Jbeta primers. Assay used: immunoSEQ multiplex PCR; TCRdb lists only in-frame clones, some missing. The sample contains about 73,000 clones, less than 80% of which appear only once. The sequencing input was PBMCs. The receptors come from a woman in her fifties or sixties in good health and CMV-seropositive.

The chain couples TRBV19 to TRBJ1-1, with TRBD1 matching 7 bases. The CDR3 contains 14 residues. With V trimmed by 3 bases and J by 2 bases, 3 bases remained unmatched. Germline CDR1 LNHDA, CDR2 SQIVND (reference sequence). The CDR3 reads CASSIRQGNTEAFF. The CDR3 DNA sequence: TGTGCCAGTAGTATCCGACAGGGTAACACTGAAGCTTTCTTT.

This clone was counted only a few times. The chain uses TRBV19 and TRBJ1-2; 8 bases fit TRBD1. CDR3 length equals 14 residues. Germline V gene lookup returns CDR1 LNHDA and CDR2 SQIVND (reference sequence). Trimming removed 9 bases from V and 6 bases from J; junction bases left unmatched: 12. CDR3 in amino acids: CASDPSGTGHGYTF. The CDR3 DNA sequence: TGTGCCAGCGACCCTTCCGGGACAGGCCATGGCTACACCTTC.

This clone was found a few times. V is TRBV11-2 and J is TRBJ2-4; 7 nucleotides agree with TRBD1. After removal of 5 bases from V and 8 bases from J, the junction contained 3 bases not matched to a gene. Per germline, CDR1 SGHAT and CDR2 FQNNGV. The length of the CDR3 is 12 residues. The DNA of the CDR3 is TGTGCCAGCAGCCCCCAGGGGGACATTCAGTACTTC. The encoded protein is CASSPQGDIQYF. Complete variable domain (other parts from reference TRBV11-2 and TRBJ2-4): EAGVAQSPRYKIIEKRQSVAFWCNPISGHATLYWYQQILGQGPKLLIQFQNNGVVDDSQLPKDRFSAERLKGVDSTLKIQPAKLEDSAVYLCASSPQGDIQYFGAGTRLSVL.

J is TRBJ2-2 and V is TRBV10-2; no clear D gene. Germline V gives CDR1 WSHSY, CDR2 SAAADI. Trimming removed 7 bases from V and 3 bases from J, with 9 bases in between. The CDR3 extends over 13 amino acids. CDR3 amino acids: CASMPSDTGELFF. Written as DNA, the CDR3 is TGCGCCAGCATGCCCAGCGACACCGGGGAGCTGTTTTTT.

The chain links TRBV9 to TRBJ2-6, with 11 bases lining up with TRBD2. CDR3 length equals 18 residues. After removal of 3 bases from V and 2 bases from J, the junction contained 7 bases not matched to a gene. Germline values: CDR1 SGDLS, CDR2 YYNGEE. The CDR3 bases are TGTGCCAGCAGCGCCTCCGGGACTAGCGGCGCTGGGGCCAACGTCCTGACTTTC. Protein sequence: CASSASGTSGAGANVLTF.

This clone came up a few times. The chain employs TRBV10-3 and TRBJ2-6; 12 nucleotides line up with TRBD2. After removal of 6 bases from V and 2 bases from J, the junction contained 8 bases not matched to a gene. The germline V gene has CDR1 ENHRY and CDR2 SYGVKD. The CDR3 contains 18 residues. The CDR3 nucleotides are TGTGCCATCAGCGACCCCCCTAGCGGGGGGGCTGGGGCCAACGTCCTGACTTTC. Protein: CAISDPPSGGAGANVLTF.

The chain is built from TRBV29-1 and TRBJ1-1, with unresolved D. The CDR3 totals 12 residues. In germline, CDR1 is SQVTM, CDR2 ANQGSEA. The V end lost 3 bases, the J end lost 0 bases, and 5 bases lay between the germline ends. The CDR3 bases are TGCAGCGTTGAGCAGATGAACACTGAAGCTTTCTTT. Residues: CSVEQMNTEAFF.

This chain uses TRBV29-1 with TRBJ2-1; D is possibly TRBD1 (6 bases). The germline V and J ends were trimmed by 5 bases and 0 bases, with 11 bases remaining between them. The CDR3 is 14 amino acids. Germline V lookup: CDR1 SQVTM, CDR2 ANQGSEA. CDR3 sequence reads: CSVLGTISYNEQFF. For the CDR3, the DNA is TGCAGCGTTCTGGGGACAATCTCCTACAATGAGCAGTTCTTC.

The V and J genes are TRBV19 and TRBJ1-1, with no clear D. Germline values: CDR1 LNHDA, CDR2 SQIVND (reference sequence). The CDR3 is 16 amino acids. The germline V and J ends were trimmed by 0 bases and 3 bases, with 14 bases remaining between them. The CDR3 bases are TGTGCCAGTAGTATAGATCCATTTCTAACGGACACTGAAGCTTTCTTT. Translating it yields CASSIDPFLTDTEAFF.

The chain uses TRBV19 and TRBJ1-2, with D perhaps TRBD1 (6 bases). Trimming cost V 7 bases and J 8 bases, with 14 bases left between them. CDR1 is LNHDA and CDR2 is SQIVND in the germline V gene (reference sequence). The CDR3 consists of 12 residues. The CDR3 sequence: CASNHAGEGYTF. The CDR3 nucleotides read TGTGCCAGTAACCACGCAGGGGAGGGCTACACCTTC.

The chain is built from TRBV18 and TRBJ1-2; 7 nucleotides agree with TRBD1. The CDR3 runs to 12 residues. V was clipped by 10 bases and J by 4 bases; unmatched bases: 6. Germline V gene lookup returns CDR1 KGHSH and CDR2 LQKENI. CDR3 DNA: TGTGCCAATAGACAGGGCGGCTATGGCTACACCTTC. Protein: CANRQGGYGYTF.

V is TRBV5-1 and J is TRBJ2-7, with D tentatively TRBD1 (5 bases). CDR1 and CDR2 (germline): SGHRS, YFSETQ. The CDR3 sequence is 19 residues long. Trimming took 4 bases from V and 1 from J, leaving 27 bases between them. In DNA form, the CDR3 reads TGCGCCAGCAGCGACTGGCCGACAGTGACATTTTACTCATCCTACGAGCAGTACGTC. Protein: CASSDWPTVTFYSSYEQYV.

The chain couples TRBV11-2 to TRBJ1-2; D is ambiguous. The CDR3 runs 13 residues. Trimming cost V 1 base and J 4 bases, with 7 bases left between them. Germline CDR1 and CDR2: SGHAT and FQNNGV. DNA of the CDR3: TGTGCCAGCAGCTTAGCAGTAAGCTATGGCTACACCTTC. The encoded protein is CASSLAVSYGYTF.